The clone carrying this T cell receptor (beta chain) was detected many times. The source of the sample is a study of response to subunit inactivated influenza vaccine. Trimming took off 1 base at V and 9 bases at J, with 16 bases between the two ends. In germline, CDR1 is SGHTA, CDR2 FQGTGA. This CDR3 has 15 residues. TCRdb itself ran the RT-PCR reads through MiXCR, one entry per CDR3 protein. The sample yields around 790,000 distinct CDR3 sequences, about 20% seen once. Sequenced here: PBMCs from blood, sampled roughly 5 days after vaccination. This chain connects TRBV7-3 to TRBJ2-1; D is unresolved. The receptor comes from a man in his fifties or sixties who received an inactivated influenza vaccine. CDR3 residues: CASSLSGDAVSEQFF. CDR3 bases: TGTGCCAGCAGCTTAAGTGGCGATGCAGTTAGTGAGCAGTTCTTC.